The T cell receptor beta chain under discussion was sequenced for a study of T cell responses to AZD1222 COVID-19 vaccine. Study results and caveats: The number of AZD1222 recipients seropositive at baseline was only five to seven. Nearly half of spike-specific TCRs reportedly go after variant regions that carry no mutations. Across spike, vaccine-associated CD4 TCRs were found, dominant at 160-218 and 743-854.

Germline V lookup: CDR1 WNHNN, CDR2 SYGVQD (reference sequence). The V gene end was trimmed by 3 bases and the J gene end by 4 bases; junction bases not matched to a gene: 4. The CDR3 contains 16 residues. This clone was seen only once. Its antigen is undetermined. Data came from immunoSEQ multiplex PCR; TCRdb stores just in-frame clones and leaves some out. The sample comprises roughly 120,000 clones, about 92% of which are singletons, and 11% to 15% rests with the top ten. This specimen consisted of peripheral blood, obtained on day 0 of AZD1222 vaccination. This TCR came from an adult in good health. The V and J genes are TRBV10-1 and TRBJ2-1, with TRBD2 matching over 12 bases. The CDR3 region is CASSETTSGRYNEQFF. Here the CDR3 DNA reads TGCGCCAGCAGTGAAACAACTAGCGGGAGGTACAATGAGCAGTTCTTC.